These 5 T cell receptor beta chains share one sample of origin, sequenced in a study of blood T cell repertoires in COVID-19 (dated by TCRdb to between 2020 and 2021). Receptor libraries were prepared by the immunoSEQ multiplex PCR assay. TCRdb mirrors the immuneACCESS table, restricted to in-frame sequences. Some clones are absent from its copies; in checked studies, under half trace to an unresolved V gene, and the reason for the others is unknown. The sample includes tens of thousands of clones, with about 84% observed a single time. Clones ranked in the top ten supply 1.5% to 2% of the sample. Material: peripheral blood. Source of these receptors: a woman aged 60-75 years with acute or convalescent COVID-19.

This clone has a handful of counts. The rearrangement joins TRBV25-1 to TRBJ1-1; a possible D gene is TRBD1 (6 bases). The CDR3 extends over 15 amino acids. Deletions cut 1 base from V and 6 bases from J, with 15 bases between. In germline, CDR1 is MGHDK, CDR2 SYGVNS. As DNA, the CDR3 is TGTGCCAGCAGTGAATTTCAGGGGAGGGGGGCTGAAGCTTTCTTT. The encoded protein is CASSEFQGRGAEAFF. The full variable domain, with the rest looked up from reference TRBV25-1 and TRBJ1-1, is EADIYQTPRYLVIGTGKKITLECSQTMGHDKMYWYQQDPGMELHLIHYSYGVNSTEKGDLSSESTVSRIRTEHFPLTLESARPSHTSQYLCASSEFQGRGAEAFFGQGTRLTVV.

The gene calls are TRBV7-8 and TRBJ1-5, with 9 bases matching TRBD1. The CDR3 runs 16 residues. Per germline, CDR1 SGHVS and CDR2 FQNEAQ. The junction had 8 bases not matched to a gene; V was cut back by 1 base and J by 7 bases. This chain's CDR3 is CASSLGVQGAKQPQHF. The CDR3 DNA reads as TGTGCCAGCAGCTTAGGGGTACAGGGGGCAAAGCAGCCCCAGCATTTT.

This clone was seen only once. The V call is TRBV19, the J call TRBJ2-5, with D possibly being TRBD1 (6 bases). The V and J ends lost 1 base and 4 bases respectively, with 13 bases between them. This CDR3 spans 15 amino acids. From germline, CDR1 is LNHDA and CDR2 SQIVND (reference sequence). CDR3: CASSIGLQGRETQYF. CDR3 bases: TGTGCCAGTAGTATAGGCCTACAGGGCCGAGAGACCCAGTACTTC.

The DNA for the CDR3 is TGTGCCAGCAGGTACGGGGGGACGAACACTGAAGCTTTCTTT. This sequence encodes CASRYGGTNTEAFF. The chain carries TRBV6-5 and TRBJ1-1; possibly TRBD1 for D (5 bases). V was trimmed by 6 bases and J by 1 base, leaving 12 bases between them. CDR1 and CDR2 from the germline V gene are MNHEY and SVGAGI. The CDR3 consists of 14 residues.

The chain recombines TRBV19 with TRBJ2-7; D possibly corresponds to TRBD1 (8 bases). Deletions cut 3 bases from V and 1 base from J, with 13 bases between. Germline loops: CDR1 LNHDA, CDR2 SQIVND (reference sequence). The CDR3 consists of 15 residues. The CDR3 reads CASSITGGASYEQYF. The CDR3 region has the DNA TGTGCCAGTAGTATCACAGGGGGGGCGTCCTACGAGCAGTACTTC.